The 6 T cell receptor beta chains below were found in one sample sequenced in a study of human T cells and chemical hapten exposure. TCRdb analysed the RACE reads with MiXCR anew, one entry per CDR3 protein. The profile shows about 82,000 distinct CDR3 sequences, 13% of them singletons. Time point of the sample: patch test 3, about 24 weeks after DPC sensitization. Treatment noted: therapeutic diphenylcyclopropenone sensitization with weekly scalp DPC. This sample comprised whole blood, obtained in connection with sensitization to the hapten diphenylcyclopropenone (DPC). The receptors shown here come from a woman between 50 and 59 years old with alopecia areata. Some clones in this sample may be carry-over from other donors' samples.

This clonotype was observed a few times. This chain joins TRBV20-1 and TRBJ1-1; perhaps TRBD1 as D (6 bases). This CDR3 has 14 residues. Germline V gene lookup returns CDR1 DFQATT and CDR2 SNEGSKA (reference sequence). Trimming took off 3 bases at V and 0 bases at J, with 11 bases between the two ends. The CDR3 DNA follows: TGCAGTGCTAGGCGCGAGGGGGTGAACACTGAAGCTTTCTTT. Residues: CSARREGVNTEAFF.

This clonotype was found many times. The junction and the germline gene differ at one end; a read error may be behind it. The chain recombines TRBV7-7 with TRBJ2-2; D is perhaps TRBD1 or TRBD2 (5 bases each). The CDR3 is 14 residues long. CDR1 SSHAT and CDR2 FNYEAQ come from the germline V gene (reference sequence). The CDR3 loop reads CASSLAGSTGELFF. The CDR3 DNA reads TGTGCTAGCAGCTTGGCAGGGAGCACCGGGGAGCTGTTTTTT.

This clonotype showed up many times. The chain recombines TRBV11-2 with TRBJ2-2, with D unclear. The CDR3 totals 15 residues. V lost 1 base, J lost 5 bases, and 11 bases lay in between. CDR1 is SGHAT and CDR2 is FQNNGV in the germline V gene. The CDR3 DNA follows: TGTGCCAGCAGCTTAGCCCTCTCGTGGACCGGGGAGCTGTTTTTT. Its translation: CASSLALSWTGELFF.

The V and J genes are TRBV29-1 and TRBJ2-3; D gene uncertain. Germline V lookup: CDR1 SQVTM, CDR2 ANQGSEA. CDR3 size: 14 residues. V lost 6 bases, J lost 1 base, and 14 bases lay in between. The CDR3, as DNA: TGCAGCGTCGATCCGGCAGCCCGCACAGATACGCAGTATTTT. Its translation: CSVDPAARTDTQYF.

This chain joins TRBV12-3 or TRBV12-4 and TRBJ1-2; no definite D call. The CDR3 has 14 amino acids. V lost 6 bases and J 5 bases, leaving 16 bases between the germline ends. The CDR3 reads CASSPGQQGYGYTF. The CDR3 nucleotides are TGTGCCAGCAGCCCCGGCCAGCAAGGATATGGCTACACCTTC.

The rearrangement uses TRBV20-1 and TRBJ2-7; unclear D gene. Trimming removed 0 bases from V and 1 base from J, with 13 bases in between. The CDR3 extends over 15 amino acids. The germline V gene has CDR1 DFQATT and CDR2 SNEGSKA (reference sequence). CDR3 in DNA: TGCAGTGCTAGAGATGGGCGGCGAGATTCCTACGAGCAGTACTTC. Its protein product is CSARDGRRDSYEQYF.